The source of this TCR beta chain is a study of blood T cell repertoires in COVID-19. The wider study: The United States, Italy and Spain were the sources of the acute and convalescent COVID-19 samples. PBMCs, B-cell-depleted T cells, or T cells provided the cDNA or gDNA that made up the material.

Enrolment of Seattle patients took place during active infection, and they were followed longitudinally. Worth noting for this clone: Other DNA sequences from this sample encode an identical CDR3 as well.

Germline V gene sequence: CDR1 MNHEY, CDR2 SVGAGI. V was clipped by 2 bases and J by 1 base, with 6 bases between them. The CDR3 is 14 amino acids. In the authors' workflow: Amplification of reference gene primers provided the estimated nucleated cell counts. TCRdb's copy holds only in-frame clones and misses some; the assay was immunoSEQ multiplex PCR. The D gene and trimming were derived from the DNA, and the V and J assignments and clone size from that table. The table shows 300,000 or so clones, with approximately 91% occurring only once. V and J are TRBV6-5 and TRBJ1-3; D might be TRBD1 (5 bases). Sequencing used peripheral blood. The receptor comes from a woman aged 25 to 39 with COVID-19, enrolled during active disease. CDR3 loop: CASSYRGSGNTIYF. CDR3 in DNA: TGTGCCAGCAGTTACAGGGGATCTGGAAACACCATATATTTT.